The present T cell receptor beta chain was sequenced within a study of tumor-infiltrating lymphocytes in oesophageal squamous cell carcinoma (dated by TCRdb to about 2016). Comment on this clonotype: Its specific antigen is unknown. No qualities accompany the bases; no much larger clone lies one base away.

Receptor libraries were prepared by PCR. Sequenced using an Illumina HiSeq 2000. TCRdb ran its own pipeline on the public reads, namely fastp trimming at Q25 and MiXCR clone calling, and kept in-frame beta chains. Records with the same CDR3 protein are collapsed into one entry carrying the most frequent genes and DNA. For this sample the table gives roughly 17,000 distinct CDR3 sequences, of which over 45% were detected only once. Around 22% of the sample is held by the ten biggest clonotypes. This clonotype was obtained from a male donor with esophageal squamous cell carcinoma. The sequenced material came from esophageal tumor tissue.

In nucleotide form, the sequence is TGTGCCAGCAGTTACGGGGAGGCAGCGCCCCGGACGCAGTATTTT. It translates to CASSYGEAAPRTQYF. Recombination connected TRBV6-6 to TRBJ2-3, with TRBD2 as a weak D call on 6 bases. The cysteine opens and the phenylalanine closes a CDR3 of 15 amino acids. Only the CDR3 portion is preserved as DNA: 45 bases, with reading frame beginning at the first base. Based on the germline V gene (reference sequence), the CDR1 and CDR2 sequences are MNHNY and SVGAGI. Trimming takes 2 bases from V and 9 bases from J, and the germline ends sit 18 bases apart.